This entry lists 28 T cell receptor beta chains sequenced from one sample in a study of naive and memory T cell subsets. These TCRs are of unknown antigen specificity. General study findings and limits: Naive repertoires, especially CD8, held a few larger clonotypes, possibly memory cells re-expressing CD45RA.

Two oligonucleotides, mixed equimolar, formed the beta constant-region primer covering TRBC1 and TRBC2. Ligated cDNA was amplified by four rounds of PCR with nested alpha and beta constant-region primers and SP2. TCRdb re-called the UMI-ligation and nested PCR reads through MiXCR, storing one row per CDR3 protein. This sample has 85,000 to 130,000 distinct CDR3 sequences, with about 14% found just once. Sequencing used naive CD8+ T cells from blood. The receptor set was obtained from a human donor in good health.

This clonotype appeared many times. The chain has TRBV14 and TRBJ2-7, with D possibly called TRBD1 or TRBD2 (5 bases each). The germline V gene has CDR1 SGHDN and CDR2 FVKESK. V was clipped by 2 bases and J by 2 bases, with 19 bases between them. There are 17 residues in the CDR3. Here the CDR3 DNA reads TGTGCCAGCAGCCAACCGGGACCACAGCAAATCCCCTACGAGCAGTACTTC. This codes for CASSQPGPQQIPYEQYF.

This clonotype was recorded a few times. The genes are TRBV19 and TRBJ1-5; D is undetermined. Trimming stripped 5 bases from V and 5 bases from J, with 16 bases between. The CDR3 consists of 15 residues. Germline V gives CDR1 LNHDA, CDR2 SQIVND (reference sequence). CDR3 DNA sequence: TGTGCCAGTAGTGGGGTGGAGTCAGCTGATCAGCCCCAGCATTTT. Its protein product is CASSGVESADQPQHF.

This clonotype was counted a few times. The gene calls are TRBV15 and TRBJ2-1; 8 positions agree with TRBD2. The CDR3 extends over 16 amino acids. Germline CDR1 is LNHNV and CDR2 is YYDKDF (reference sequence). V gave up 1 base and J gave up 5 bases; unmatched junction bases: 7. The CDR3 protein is CATSRGASGYNNEQFF. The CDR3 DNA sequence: TGTGCCACCAGCAGAGGGGCTAGCGGGTACAACAATGAGCAGTTCTTC.

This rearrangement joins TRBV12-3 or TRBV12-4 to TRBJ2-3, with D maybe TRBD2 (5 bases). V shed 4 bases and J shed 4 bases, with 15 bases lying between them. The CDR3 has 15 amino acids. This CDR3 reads CASSSGSATADTQYF. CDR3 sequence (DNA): TGTGCCAGCAGTTCGGGGAGCGCGACGGCAGATACGCAGTATTTT.

CDR3 region: CASSQELEQYF. The DNA for the CDR3 is TGTGCCAGCAGCCAAGAGCTGGAGCAGTACTTC. This chain links TRBV7-9 with TRBJ2-7; D is unclear. CDR1 and CDR2 (germline): SEHNR, FQNEAQ (reference sequence). The V and J ends lost 5 bases and 7 bases respectively, with 9 bases between them. The CDR3 consists of 11 residues.

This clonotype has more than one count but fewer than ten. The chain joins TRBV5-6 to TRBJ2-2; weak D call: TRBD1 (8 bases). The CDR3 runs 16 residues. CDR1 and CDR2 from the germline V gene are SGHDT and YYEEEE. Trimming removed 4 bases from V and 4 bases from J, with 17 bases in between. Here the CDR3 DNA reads TGTGCCAGCAGCACCTCGGACAGGGAGGGCACCGGGGAGCTGTTTTTT. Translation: CASSTSDREGTGELFF.

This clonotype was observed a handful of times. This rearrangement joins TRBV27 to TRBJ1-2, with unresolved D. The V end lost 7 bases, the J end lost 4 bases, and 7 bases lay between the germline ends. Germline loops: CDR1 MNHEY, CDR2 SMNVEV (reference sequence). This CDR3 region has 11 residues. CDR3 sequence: CASKSVYGYTF. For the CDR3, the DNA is TGTGCCAGCAAGAGCGTCTATGGCTACACCTTC.

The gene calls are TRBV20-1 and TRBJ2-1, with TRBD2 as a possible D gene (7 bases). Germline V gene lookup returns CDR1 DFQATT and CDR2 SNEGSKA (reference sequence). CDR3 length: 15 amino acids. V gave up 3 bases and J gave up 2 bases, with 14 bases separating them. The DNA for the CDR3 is TGCAGTGCTAGCCTGGGGAGGGACACCTACAATGAGCAGTTCTTC. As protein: CSASLGRDTYNEQFF.

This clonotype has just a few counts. DNA for the CDR3: TGTGCCAGCAGTGATTTCCCTTCGAACACCGGGGAGCTGTTTTTT. Translated: CASSDFPSNTGELFF. The rearrangement links TRBV25-1 to TRBJ2-2; D ambiguous. The V and J ends lost 3 bases and 0 bases respectively, with 8 bases between them. There are 15 residues in the CDR3. Per germline, CDR1 MGHDK and CDR2 SYGVNS.

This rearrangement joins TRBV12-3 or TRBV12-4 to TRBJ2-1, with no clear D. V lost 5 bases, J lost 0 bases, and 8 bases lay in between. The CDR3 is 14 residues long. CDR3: CASSPASSYNEQFF. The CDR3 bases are TGTGCCAGCAGTCCTGCTAGCTCCTACAATGAGCAGTTCTTC.

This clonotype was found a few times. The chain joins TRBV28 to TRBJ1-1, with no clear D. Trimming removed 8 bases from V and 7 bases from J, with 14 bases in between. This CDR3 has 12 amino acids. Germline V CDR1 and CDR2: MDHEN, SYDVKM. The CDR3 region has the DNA TGTGCCAGCTCTAGTCTATGGCGTGAAGCTTTCTTT. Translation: CASSSLWREAFF.

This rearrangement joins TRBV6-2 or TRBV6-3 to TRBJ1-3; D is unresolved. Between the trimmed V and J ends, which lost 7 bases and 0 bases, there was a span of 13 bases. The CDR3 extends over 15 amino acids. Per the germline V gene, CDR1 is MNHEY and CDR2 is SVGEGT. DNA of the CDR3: TGTGCCAGCAATCGACCGGGGAGCTCTGGAAACACCATATATTTT. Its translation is CASNRPGSSGNTIYF.

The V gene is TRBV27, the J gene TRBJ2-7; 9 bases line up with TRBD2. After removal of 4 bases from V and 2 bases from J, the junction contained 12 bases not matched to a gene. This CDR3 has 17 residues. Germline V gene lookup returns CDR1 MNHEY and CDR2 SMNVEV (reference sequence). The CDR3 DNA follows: TGTGCCAGCAGTTCCCATCCCGCGGGAGGGCCTCCCTACGAGCAGTACTTC. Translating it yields CASSSHPAGGPPYEQYF.

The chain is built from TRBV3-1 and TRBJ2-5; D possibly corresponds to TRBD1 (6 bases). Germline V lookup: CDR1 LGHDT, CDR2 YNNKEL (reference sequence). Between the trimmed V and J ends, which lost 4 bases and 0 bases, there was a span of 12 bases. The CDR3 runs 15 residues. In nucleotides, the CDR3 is TGTGCCAGCAGCCCCCCGGGACAAAACCAAGAGACCCAGTACTTC. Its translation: CASSPPGQNQETQYF.

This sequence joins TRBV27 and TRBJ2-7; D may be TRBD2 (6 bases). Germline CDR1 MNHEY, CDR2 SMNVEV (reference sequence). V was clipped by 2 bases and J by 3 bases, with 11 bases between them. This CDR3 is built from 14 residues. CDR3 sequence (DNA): TGTGCCAGCAGTTTACTCGGGGGTGGCTACGAGCAGTACTTC. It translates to CASSLLGGGYEQYF.

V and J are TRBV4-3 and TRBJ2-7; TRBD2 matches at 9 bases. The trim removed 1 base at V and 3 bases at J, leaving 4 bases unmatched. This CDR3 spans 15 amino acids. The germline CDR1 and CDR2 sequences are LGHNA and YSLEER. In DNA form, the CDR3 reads TGCGCCAGCAGCCAAGCAGTAGCGGGGGTCTACGAGCAGTACTTC. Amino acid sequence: CASSQAVAGVYEQYF.

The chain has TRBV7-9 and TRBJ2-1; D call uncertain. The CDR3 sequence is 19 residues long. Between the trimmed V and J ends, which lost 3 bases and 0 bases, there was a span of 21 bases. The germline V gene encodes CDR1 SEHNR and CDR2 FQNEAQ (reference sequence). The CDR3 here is CASSFPPSGVRSSYNEQFF. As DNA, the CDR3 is TGTGCCAGCAGCTTTCCACCATCTGGAGTCCGGAGCTCCTACAATGAGCAGTTCTTC.

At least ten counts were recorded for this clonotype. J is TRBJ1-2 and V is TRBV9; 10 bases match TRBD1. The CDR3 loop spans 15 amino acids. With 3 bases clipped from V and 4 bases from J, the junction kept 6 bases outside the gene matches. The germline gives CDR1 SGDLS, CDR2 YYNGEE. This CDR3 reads CASSAPGQGFYGYTF. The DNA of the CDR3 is TGTGCCAGCAGCGCTCCGGGACAGGGGTTCTATGGCTACACCTTC.

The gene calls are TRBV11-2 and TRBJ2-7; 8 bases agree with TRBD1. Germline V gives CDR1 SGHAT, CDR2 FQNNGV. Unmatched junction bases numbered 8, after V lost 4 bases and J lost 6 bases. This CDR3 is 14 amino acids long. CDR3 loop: CASSSQGGRSEQYF. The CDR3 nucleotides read TGTGCCAGCAGCTCACAGGGGGGTCGGAGCGAGCAGTACTTC.

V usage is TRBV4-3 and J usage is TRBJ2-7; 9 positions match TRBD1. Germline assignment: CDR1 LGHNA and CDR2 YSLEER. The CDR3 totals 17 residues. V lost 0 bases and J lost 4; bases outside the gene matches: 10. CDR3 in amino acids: CASSQERSGTGTYEQYF. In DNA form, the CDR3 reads TGCGCCAGCAGCCAAGAACGGTCCGGGACAGGGACTTACGAGCAGTACTTC.

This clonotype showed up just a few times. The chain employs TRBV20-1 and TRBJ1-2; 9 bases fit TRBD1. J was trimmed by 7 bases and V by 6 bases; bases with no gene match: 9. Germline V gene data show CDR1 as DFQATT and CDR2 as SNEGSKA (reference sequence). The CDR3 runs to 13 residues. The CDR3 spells CSAHPGQGGGYTF. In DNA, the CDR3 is TGCAGTGCCCACCCGGGACAGGGAGGTGGCTACACCTTC.

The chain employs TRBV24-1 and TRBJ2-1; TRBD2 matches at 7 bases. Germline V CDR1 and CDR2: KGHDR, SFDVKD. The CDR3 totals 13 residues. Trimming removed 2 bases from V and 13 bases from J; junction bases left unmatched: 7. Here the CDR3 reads CATSDSASGGQFF. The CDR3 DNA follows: TGTGCCACCAGTGATTCGGCTAGCGGAGGACAGTTCTTC.

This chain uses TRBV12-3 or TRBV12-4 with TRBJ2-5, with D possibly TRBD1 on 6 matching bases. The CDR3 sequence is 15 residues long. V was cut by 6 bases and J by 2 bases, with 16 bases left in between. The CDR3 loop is CASRGDTEEQETQYF. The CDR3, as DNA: TGTGCCAGCAGGGGGGACACAGAAGAACAAGAGACCCAGTACTTC.

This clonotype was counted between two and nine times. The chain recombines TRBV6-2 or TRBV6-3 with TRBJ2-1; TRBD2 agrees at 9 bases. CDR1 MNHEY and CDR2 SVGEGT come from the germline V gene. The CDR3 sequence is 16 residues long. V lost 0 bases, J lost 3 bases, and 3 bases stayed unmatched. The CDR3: CASSYSTLAGYNEQFF. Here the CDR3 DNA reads TGTGCCAGCAGTTACTCGACACTAGCGGGCTACAATGAGCAGTTCTTC.

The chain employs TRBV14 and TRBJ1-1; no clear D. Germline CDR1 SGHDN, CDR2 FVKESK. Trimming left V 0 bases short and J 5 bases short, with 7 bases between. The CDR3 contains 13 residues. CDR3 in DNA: TGTGCCAGCAGCCAAGAAGATTGGACTGAAGCTTTCTTT. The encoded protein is CASSQEDWTEAFF.

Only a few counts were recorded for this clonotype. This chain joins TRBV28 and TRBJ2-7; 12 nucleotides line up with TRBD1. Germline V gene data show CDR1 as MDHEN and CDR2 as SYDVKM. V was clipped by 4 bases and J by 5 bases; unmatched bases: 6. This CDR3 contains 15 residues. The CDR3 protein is CASSSSGTGGHEQYF. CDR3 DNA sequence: TGTGCCAGCAGTTCTTCCGGGACAGGGGGCCACGAGCAGTACTTC.

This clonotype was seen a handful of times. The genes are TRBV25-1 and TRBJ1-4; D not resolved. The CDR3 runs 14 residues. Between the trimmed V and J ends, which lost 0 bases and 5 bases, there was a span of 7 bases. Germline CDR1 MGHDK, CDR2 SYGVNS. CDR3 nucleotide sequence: TGTGCCAGCAGTGAATATTGGGAAAATGAAAAACTGTTTTTT. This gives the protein CASSEYWENEKLFF. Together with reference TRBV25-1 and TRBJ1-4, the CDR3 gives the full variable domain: EADIYQTPRYLVIGTGKKITLECSQTMGHDKMYWYQQDPGMELHLIHYSYGVNSTEKGDLSSESTVSRIRTEHFPLTLESARPSHTSQYLCASSEYWENEKLFFGSGTQLSVL.

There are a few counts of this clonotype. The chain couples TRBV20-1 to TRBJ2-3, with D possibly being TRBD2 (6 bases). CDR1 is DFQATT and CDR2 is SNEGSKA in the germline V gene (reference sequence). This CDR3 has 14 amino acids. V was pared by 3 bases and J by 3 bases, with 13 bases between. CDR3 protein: CSARGLHGTDTQYF. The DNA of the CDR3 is TGCAGTGCTAGGGGACTCCATGGGACAGATACGCAGTATTTT.